The 18 T cell receptor beta chains below come from one sample, sequenced in a study of T cell clusters in autoimmune cytopenias. Some 34,000 genome equivalents of blood DNA were amplified for TRB. TRB was amplified by touch-down multiplex PCR, primer pools A and B combined. TCRdb re-called the multiplex PCR reads, yielding one record per CDR3 amino acid sequence without DNA. Here the sample table reports roughly 2,200 distinct CDR3 sequences. The sample was peripheral blood. These receptors originate from a human donor with an autoimmune cytopenia or autoimmune hepatitis (not recorded which).

The chain recombines TRBV5-1 with TRBJ2-7; TCRdb's D call of TRBD2 is untestable without DNA. CDR1 and CDR2 from the germline V gene are SGHRS and YFSETQ. The CDR3 is made up of 18 amino acids. This chain's CDR3 is CASSLSLRQEVSPYEQYF.

The V gene is TRBV7-6, the J gene TRBJ1-1. This CDR3 has 14 amino acids. Looked up from germline, CDR1 is SGHVS and CDR2 is FNYEAQ. CDR3 amino acids: CASSLVGINTEAFF.

By frequency, this clonotype registers medium-sized. The chain is built from TRBV7-9 and TRBJ2-5; TCRdb picks TRBD2, but there is no DNA to check that call. The V gene's germline CDR1 is SEHNR and CDR2 FQNEAQ (reference sequence). The CDR3 length is 18 residues. The CDR3 loop is CASSPGTSGDLYQETQYF. The whole variable domain, filled in from reference TRBV7-9 and TRBJ2-5, reads DTGVSQNPRHKITKRGQNVTFRCDPISEHNRLYWYRQTLGQGPEFLTYFQNEAQLEKSRLLSDRFSAERPKGSFSTLEIQRTEQGDSAMYLCASSPGTSGDLYQETQYFGPGTRLLVL.

According to its frequency, this clonotype is medium-sized (0.01 to 0.1%). CDR3 amino acids: CASSATGRTGVLYQETQYF. The genes are TRBV6-5 and TRBJ2-5; the TCRdb D gene call, TRBD1, has no DNA to confirm it. The CDR3 sequence is 19 residues long. Germline CDR1 MNHEY, CDR2 SVGAGI.

This clonotype ranks as medium-sized in terms of frequency. This chain joins TRBV15 and TRBJ2-7; TCRdb's D call, TRBD1, is unchecked because there is no DNA. Germline assignment: CDR1 LNHNV and CDR2 YYDKDF (reference sequence). This CDR3 contains 15 residues. This CDR3 reads CATSREGGGGYEQYF.

Judged by frequency, this clonotype is medium-sized. The chain joins TRBV6-2 or TRBV6-3 to TRBJ2-3; TCRdb outputs TRBD1, but without DNA this stays unchecked. The CDR3 is 16 amino acids. Germline values: CDR1 MNHEY, CDR2 SVGEGT. CDR3 protein: CASSYGRGRITDTQYF.

V and J are TRBV20-1 and TRBJ2-2; the D call of TRBD2 rests on TCRdb alone, since no DNA is present to check it. The germline V gene encodes CDR1 DFQATT and CDR2 SNEGSKA (reference sequence). This CDR3 contains 17 residues. This CDR3 reads CSARDGSGRAPTGELFF.

This clonotype is deemed medium-sized by its frequency. This rearrangement joins TRBV5-6 to TRBJ2-5; TCRdb names TRBD2, which stays unverified in the absence of DNA. This CDR3 contains 16 residues. Germline values: CDR1 SGHDT, CDR2 YYEEEE. This chain's CDR3 is CASSPGGGGGPETQYF.

Measured by frequency, this clonotype is medium-sized. The CDR3 is CASSQGRGNTIYF. The V call is TRBV6-5, the J call TRBJ1-3; TCRdb returns TRBD1, unconfirmable since there is no DNA. Germline CDR1 MNHEY, CDR2 SVGAGI. CDR3 length: 13 amino acids.

Considering frequency, this clonotype is medium-sized. This sequence joins TRBV19 and TRBJ2-5; absent DNA, TCRdb's TRBD1 call cannot be checked. Per the germline V gene, CDR1 is LNHDA and CDR2 is SQIVND (reference sequence). The CDR3 consists of 17 residues. CDR3 residues: CASTKRGRGLYQETQYF.

This chain uses TRBV30 with TRBJ2-7; without DNA, the TCRdb call of TRBD2 cannot be checked. The CDR3 length is 16 residues. The germline V gene has CDR1 GTSNPN and CDR2 SVGIG (reference sequence). Here the CDR3 reads CAWPTSGGTDTYEQYF.

This clonotype counts as medium-sized by frequency. The genes are TRBV6-5 and TRBJ1-6; TCRdb's D call of TRBD1 is untestable without DNA. This CDR3 has 19 amino acids. Germline CDR1 reads MNHEY; CDR2 reads SVGAGI. The CDR3 region is CASSQPGYRGGVRDSPLHF.

This rearrangement joins TRBV5-1 to TRBJ2-7; TCRdb selects TRBD1, and the lack of DNA leaves this call unchecked. The CDR3 runs 14 residues. Germline loops: CDR1 SGHRS, CDR2 YFSETQ. The chain's CDR3 is CASSRTGGSLEQYF.

The CDR3 spells CASSIGSGGALDTQYF. The genes are TRBV12-3 or TRBV12-4 and TRBJ2-3; no DNA is available, so the TRBD2 call from TCRdb remains unchecked. The CDR3 totals 16 residues.

J is TRBJ2-7 and V is TRBV20-1. The CDR3 covers 12 residues. Germline V gives CDR1 DFQATT, CDR2 SNEGSKA (reference sequence). The CDR3 sequence: CSASEDGYEQYF.

The CDR3: CASSPQGYLFEPQHF. The chain uses TRBV18 and TRBJ1-5. Germline CDR1 is KGHSH and CDR2 is LQKENI. The CDR3 loop spans 15 amino acids.

This clonotype registers medium-sized by frequency. This chain links TRBV7-6 with TRBJ2-3; TCRdb outputs TRBD1, but without DNA this stays unchecked. The germline gives CDR1 SGHVS, CDR2 FNYEAQ. The CDR3 runs to 17 residues. CDR3: CASSFSTGVDGTDTQYF.

This clonotype counts as medium-sized (0.01 to 0.1%) by frequency. The V and J genes are TRBV5-5 and TRBJ1-6; TCRdb proposes TRBD1, but this gene call is untestable without DNA. The CDR3 totals 16 residues. Germline CDR1 and CDR2: SGHKS and YYEKEE (reference sequence). CDR3 residues: CASSRDRGLNNSPLHF.